The clone carrying this T cell receptor (beta chain) has a handful of counts. Its target is not known. CDR3 length: 15 residues. Trimming cost V 3 bases and J 8 bases; bases outside gene matches: 7. The data stem from a study of regulatory T cells in long-lasting Graves disease. General study findings and limits: Limited samples may have lowered accuracy. Patients with persistent disease showed a bias toward TRBV28, TRBJ1-2 and TRBJ2-5.

Investigators prepared the TCR beta libraries by applying iRepertoire HTBI primers and Arm-PCR of CDR3 regions. From the multiplex PCR reads, TCRdb called clonotypes with MiXCR, one entry per CDR3 protein. The table has 680,000 or so distinct CDR3 sequences, roughly 16% seen once. Time point in this sample: newly diagnosed GD, antithyroid drugs for less than 3 months. Researchers made the TCR library from RNA that was extracted from PBMCs. By American Thyroid Association guidelines, Graves' disease was diagnosed in the cohort. The sample also formed part of further work on T cells in Graves' hyperthyroidism and ophthalmopathy. That source reports: Diagnosis rested on symptoms, serum thyroxine and TRAb, thyroid ultrasound, and orbital computed tomography.

The V gene is TRBV12-3 or TRBV12-4, the J gene TRBJ2-1, with 10 nucleotides matching TRBD2. Sample: peripheral blood mononuclear cells (PBMCs), taken at new diagnosis, from a patient treated with antithyroid drugs. The sequence was obtained from a woman between 25 and 40 years old with Graves disease. The CDR3 DNA sequence: TGTGCCAGCAGTTTCGGAGCGGGGGGGCCCGATGAGCAGTTCTTC. The encoded protein is CASSFGAGGPDEQFF.